Given below is one T cell receptor (beta chain) in context. Its antigen is unknown. PCR primers comprised 60 Vbeta and 13 Jbeta primers. This table comes from immunoSEQ multiplex PCR, and its TCRdb copy is limited to in-frame clones, with some not included. The profile shows roughly 110,000 clones, 82% of them singletons. The entry originates in a study of cytomegalovirus exposure and HLA in healthy donors. Germline CDR1 is SGHRS and CDR2 is YFSETQ. This CDR3 is 15 amino acids long. With 0 bases removed from V and 4 bases from J, the gap between germline ends came to 11 bases. Study-wide points: In a later analysis, V- and J-gene trimming of beta chains associated with a DCLRE1C missense variant, replicated independently. Beyond CMV serostatus, there was no information to go on about immune exposure. Earlier analysis looked at TCR beta V segments, and most were productive about 90% or about 30% of the time.

The V call is TRBV5-1, the J call TRBJ2-1; D is ambiguous. The sample comprised PBMCs. This TCR was recovered from a man between 50 and 59 years old in good health and CMV-seronegative. In DNA, the CDR3 is TGCGCCAGCAGCTTGGCGAGGCAGAGTTACAATGAGCAGTTCTTC. Encoded protein: CASSLARQSYNEQFF.